One TCR beta chain is described in this entry. This specimen comes from a study of OX40 agonist ivuxolimab in advanced cancers. On the study more broadly: Melanoma, hepatocellular carcinoma, head and neck or renal cell cancer occurred in dose-escalation patients.

This CDR3 spans 15 amino acids. The J segment lost 6 bases and the V segment lost 0 bases, leaving 4 bases of the junction unmatched. CDR1 and CDR2 (germline): SGHAT, FQNNGV. Repertoires were generated with immunoSEQ multiplex PCR, while TCRdb's copy carries only in-frame clones and drops some. The table lists approximately 77,000 clones, 85% to 95% of them singletons. The receptor's source is an adult with an advanced solid tumor such as melanoma, head and neck, liver or kidney cancer. The chain joins TRBV11-2 to TRBJ1-4; 7 bases agree with TRBD1. The sequenced sample was CD4+ or CD8+ T cells sorted from blood, obtained in a trial of the OX40 agonist ivuxolimab. The CDR3 is CASSLESGGDEKLFF. Written as DNA, the CDR3 is TGTGCCAGCAGCTTAGAGTCAGGGGGAGATGAAAAACTGTTTTTT.